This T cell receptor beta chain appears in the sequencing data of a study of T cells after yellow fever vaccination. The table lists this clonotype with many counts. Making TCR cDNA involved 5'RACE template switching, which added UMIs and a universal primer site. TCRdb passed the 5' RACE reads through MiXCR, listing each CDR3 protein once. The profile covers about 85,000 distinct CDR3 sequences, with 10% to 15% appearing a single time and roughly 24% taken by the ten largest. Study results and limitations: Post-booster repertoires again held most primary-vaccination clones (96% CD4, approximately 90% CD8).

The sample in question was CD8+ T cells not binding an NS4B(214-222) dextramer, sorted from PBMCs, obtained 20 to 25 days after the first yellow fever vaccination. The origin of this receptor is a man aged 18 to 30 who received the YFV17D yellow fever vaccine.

CDR3 bases: TGTGCCATCAGTGGGGTGGGGGAAGGCGACGAGCAGTACTTC. Encoded protein: CAISGVGEGDEQYF. The chain joins TRBV10-3 to TRBJ2-7; either TRBD1 or TRBD2 may fit D (5 bases each). The CDR3 contains 14 residues. V lost 4 bases to trimming and J lost 5 bases, with 15 bases between them. Germline CDR1 ENHRY, CDR2 SYGVKD.